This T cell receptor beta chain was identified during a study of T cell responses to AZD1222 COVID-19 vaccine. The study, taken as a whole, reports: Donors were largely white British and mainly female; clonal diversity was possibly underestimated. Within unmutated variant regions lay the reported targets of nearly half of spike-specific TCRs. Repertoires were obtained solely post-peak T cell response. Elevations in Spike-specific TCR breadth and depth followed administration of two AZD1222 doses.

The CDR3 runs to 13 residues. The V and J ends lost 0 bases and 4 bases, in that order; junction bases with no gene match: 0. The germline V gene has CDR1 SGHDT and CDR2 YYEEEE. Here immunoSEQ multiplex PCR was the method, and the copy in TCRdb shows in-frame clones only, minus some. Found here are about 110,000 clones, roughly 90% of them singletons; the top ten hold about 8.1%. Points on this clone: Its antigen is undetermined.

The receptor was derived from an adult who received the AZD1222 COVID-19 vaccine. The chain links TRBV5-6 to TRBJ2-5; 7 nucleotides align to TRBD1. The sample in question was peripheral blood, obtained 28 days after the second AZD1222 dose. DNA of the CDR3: TGTGCCAGCAGCTTGGGACAGGGAGAGACCCAGTACTTC. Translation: CASSLGQGETQYF.